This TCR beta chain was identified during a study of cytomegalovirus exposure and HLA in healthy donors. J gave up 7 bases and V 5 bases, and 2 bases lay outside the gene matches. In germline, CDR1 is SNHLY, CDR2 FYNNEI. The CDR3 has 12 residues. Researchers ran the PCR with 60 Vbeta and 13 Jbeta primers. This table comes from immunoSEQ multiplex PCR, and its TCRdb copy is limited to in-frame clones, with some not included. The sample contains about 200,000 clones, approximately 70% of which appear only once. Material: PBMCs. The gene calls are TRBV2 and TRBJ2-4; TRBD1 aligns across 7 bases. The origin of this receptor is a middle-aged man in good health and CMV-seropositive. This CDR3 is CASSRQGNIQYF. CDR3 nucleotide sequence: TGTGCCAGCAGTAGACAGGGCAACATTCAGTACTTC.